The clone carrying this T cell receptor beta chain was found once. Its antigen is not identified. This sample stems from a study of T cell responses to AZD1222 COVID-19 vaccine. Findings of the study overall: Repertoire sampling was restricted to post-peak T cell response timepoints.

Repertoires were generated with immunoSEQ multiplex PCR, while TCRdb's copy carries only in-frame clones and drops some. The profile covers over 85,000 clones, with 70% to 90% appearing a single time and about 15% taken by the ten largest. Germline-derived CDR1 and CDR2 are SGHTA and FQGNSA. V dropped 1 base and J dropped 0; count of bases not matched to a gene: 0. This CDR3 is 15 amino acids long. The receptor's source is an adult who received the AZD1222 COVID-19 vaccine. This material consisted of peripheral blood, taken 28 days after the second AZD1222 dose. The V and J genes are TRBV7-2 and TRBJ2-5; TRBD1 matches at 9 bases. As DNA, the CDR3 is TGTGCCAGCAGCTTAGGGGACAGGGACCAAGAGACCCAGTACTTC. Translating gives CASSLGDRDQETQYF.